This TCR beta chain was captured by sequencing in a study of blood T cell repertoires in COVID-19. Study at large: Acute-phase and convalescent COVID-19 samples originated in the United States, Italy and Spain.

The germline CDR1 and CDR2 sequences are SGHAT and FQNNGV. V lost 8 bases to trimming and J lost 1 base, with 12 bases between them. The CDR3 has 13 amino acids. Clones were sequenced by immunoSEQ multiplex PCR, and TCRdb holds only the in-frame ones, with some missing. Of under 350,000 clones listed, roughly 91% are singletons. The specimen was peripheral blood. The sequence was obtained from a man between 40 and 49 years old with acute or convalescent COVID-19. This chain connects TRBV11-2 to TRBJ2-7, with a weak D call TRBD2 (6 bases). The CDR3 here is CASGTGLSYEQYF. As DNA, the CDR3 is TGTGCCAGCGGAACGGGACTTTCCTACGAGCAGTACTTC.